These 2 T cell receptor beta chains came from one sample sequenced in a study of human T cells and chemical hapten exposure. A single record per CDR3 protein comes from TCRdb applying MiXCR to the RACE reads. This sample has approximately 57,000 distinct CDR3 sequences; 7.5% to 10% occur once, and the top ten carry roughly 14%. Time point specified: patch test 1, 2 weeks after DPC sensitization. As for treatment: therapeutic diphenylcyclopropenone sensitization with weekly scalp DPC. The sequencing used whole blood, collected in connection with sensitization to the hapten diphenylcyclopropenone (DPC). Every receptor here comes from a woman in her forties with alopecia areata. Some clones in this sample may be carry-over from other donors' samples.

This clonotype was picked up a small number of times. This chain joins TRBV6-6 and TRBJ1-4; no firm D call. Deletions cut 2 bases from V and 2 bases from J, with 9 bases between. Germline V gene lookup returns CDR1 MNHNY and CDR2 SVGAGI (reference sequence). This CDR3 comprises 15 residues. CDR3 residues: CASSYAGRTNEKLFF. The CDR3 DNA follows: TGTGCCAGCAGTTACGCAGGACGGACTAATGAAAAACTGTTTTTT.

The CDR3 DNA sequence: TGTGCCAGTAGTATTGCAGTAGCTTCTGGGGCCAACGTCCTGACTTTC. This encodes CASSIAVASGANVLTF. The chain carries TRBV19 and TRBJ2-6; D uncertain. The CDR3 contains 16 residues. V lost 3 bases and J 1 base, leaving 10 bases between the germline ends. Per the germline V gene, CDR1 is LNHDA and CDR2 is SQIVND (reference sequence).